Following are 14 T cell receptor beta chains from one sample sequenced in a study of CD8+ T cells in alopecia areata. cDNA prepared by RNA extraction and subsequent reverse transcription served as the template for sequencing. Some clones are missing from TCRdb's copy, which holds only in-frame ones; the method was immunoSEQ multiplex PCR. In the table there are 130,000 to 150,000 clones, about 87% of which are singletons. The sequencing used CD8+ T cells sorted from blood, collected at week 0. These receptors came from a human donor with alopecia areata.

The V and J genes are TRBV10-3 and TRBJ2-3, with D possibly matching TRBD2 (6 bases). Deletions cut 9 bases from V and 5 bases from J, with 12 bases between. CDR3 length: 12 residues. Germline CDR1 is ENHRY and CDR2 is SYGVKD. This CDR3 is CAILAIGDTQYF. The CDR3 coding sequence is TGTGCCATACTAGCTATCGGAGATACGCAGTATTTT.

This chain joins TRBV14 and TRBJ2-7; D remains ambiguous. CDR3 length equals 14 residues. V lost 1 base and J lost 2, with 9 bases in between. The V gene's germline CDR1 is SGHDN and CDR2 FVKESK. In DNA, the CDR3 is TGTGCCAGCAGCCAAGGTCTTGGGGCCTACGAGCAGTACTTC. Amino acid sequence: CASSQGLGAYEQYF.

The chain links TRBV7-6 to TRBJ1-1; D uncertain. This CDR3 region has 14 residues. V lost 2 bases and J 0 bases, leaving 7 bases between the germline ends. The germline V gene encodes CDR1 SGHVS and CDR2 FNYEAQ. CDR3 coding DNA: TGTGCCAGCAGCTTAAACTTCTTGAACACTGAAGCTTTCTTT. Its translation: CASSLNFLNTEAFF.

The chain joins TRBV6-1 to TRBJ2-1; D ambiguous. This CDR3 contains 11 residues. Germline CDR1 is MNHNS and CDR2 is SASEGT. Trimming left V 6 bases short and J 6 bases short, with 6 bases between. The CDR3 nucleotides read TGTGCCAGCAGGGATTTCAATGAGCAGTTCTTC. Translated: CASRDFNEQFF.

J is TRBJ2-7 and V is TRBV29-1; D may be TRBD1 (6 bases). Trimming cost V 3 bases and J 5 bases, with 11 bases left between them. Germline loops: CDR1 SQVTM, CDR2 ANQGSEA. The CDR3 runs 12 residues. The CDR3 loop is CSVEGADNEQYF. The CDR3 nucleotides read TGCAGCGTTGAGGGGGCAGACAACGAGCAGTACTTC.

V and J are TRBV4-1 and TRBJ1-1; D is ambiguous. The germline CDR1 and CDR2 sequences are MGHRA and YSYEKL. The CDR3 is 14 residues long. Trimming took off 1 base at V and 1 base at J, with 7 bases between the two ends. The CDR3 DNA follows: TGCGCCAGCAGCCAAGGGACGGCGAACACTGAAGCTTTCTTT. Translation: CASSQGTANTEAFF.

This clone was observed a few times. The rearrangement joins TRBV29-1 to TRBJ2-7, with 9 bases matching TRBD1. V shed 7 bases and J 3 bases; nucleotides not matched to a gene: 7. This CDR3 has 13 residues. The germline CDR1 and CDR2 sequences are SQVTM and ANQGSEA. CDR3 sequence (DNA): TGCAGCGCGGGACAGGGAGTACTCTACGAGCAGTACTTC. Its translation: CSAGQGVLYEQYF.

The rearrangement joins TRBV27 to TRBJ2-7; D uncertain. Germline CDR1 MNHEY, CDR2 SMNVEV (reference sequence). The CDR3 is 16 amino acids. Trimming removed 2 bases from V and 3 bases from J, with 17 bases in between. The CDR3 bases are TGTGCCAGCAGTTTACCGCACCGTCTCGGCTTCTACGAGCAGTACTTC. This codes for CASSLPHRLGFYEQYF.

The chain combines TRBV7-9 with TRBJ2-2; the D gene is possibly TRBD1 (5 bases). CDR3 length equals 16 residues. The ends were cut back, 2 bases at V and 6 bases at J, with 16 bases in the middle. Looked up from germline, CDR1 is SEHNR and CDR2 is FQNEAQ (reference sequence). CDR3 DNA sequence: TGTGCCAGCAGCTTAAGTTCCAGGGAAATTGCCGGGGAGCTGTTTTTT. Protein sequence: CASSLSSREIAGELFF.

CDR3 nucleotide sequence: TGTGCCAGCAGCGTAGTCTCGGGGGCCCCTAGGGGATATGGCTACACCTTC. Amino acids: CASSVVSGAPRGYGYTF. The chain combines TRBV9 with TRBJ1-2; tentative D call: TRBD1 (6 bases). V lost 0 bases and J lost 5, with 20 bases in between. Per germline, CDR1 SGDLS and CDR2 YYNGEE. The CDR3 sequence is 17 residues long.

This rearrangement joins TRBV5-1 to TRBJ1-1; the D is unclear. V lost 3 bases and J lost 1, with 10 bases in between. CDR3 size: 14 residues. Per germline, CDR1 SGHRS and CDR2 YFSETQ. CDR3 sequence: CASSSKGGNTEAFF. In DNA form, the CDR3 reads TGCGCCAGCAGCTCGAAGGGTGGGAACACTGAAGCTTTCTTT.

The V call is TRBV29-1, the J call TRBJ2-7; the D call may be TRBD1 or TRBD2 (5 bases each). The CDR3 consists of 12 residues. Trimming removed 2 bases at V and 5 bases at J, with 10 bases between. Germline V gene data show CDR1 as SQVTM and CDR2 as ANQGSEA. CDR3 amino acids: CSVEFGTNEQYF. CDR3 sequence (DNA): TGCAGCGTTGAATTCGGGACCAACGAGCAGTACTTC.

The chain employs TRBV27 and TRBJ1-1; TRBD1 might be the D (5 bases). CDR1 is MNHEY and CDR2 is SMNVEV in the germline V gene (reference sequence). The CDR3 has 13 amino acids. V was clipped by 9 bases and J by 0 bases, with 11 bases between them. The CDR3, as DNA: TGTGCCAGTTACAGGTACATGAACACTGAAGCTTTCTTT. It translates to CASYRYMNTEAFF.

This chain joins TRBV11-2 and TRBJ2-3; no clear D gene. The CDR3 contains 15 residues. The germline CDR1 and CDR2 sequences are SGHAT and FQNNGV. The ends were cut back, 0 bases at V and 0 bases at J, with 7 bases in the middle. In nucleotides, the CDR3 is TGTGCCAGCAGCTTAGATGATCACAGCACAGATACGCAGTATTTT. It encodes CASSLDDHSTDTQYF.